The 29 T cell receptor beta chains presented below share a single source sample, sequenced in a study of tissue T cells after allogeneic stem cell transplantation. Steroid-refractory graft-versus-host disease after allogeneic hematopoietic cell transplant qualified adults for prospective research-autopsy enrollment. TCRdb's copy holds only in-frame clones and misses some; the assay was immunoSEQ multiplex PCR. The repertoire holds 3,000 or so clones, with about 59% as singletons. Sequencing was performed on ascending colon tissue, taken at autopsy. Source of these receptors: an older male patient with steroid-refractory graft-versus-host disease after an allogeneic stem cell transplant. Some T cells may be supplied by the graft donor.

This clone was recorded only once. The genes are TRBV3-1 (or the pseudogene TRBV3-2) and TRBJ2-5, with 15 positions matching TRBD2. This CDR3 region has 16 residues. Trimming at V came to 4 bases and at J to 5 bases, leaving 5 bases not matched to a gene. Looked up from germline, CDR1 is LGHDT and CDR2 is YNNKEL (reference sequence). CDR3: CASSPRTSGGAETQYF. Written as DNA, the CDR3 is TGTGCCAGCAGCCCTCGGACTAGCGGGGGGGCGGAGACCCAGTACTTC.

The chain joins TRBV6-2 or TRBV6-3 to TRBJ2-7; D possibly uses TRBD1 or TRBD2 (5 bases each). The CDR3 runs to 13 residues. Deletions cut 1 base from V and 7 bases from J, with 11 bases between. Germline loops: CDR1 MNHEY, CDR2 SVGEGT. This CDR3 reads CASSYYGAQEQYF. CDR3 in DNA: TGTGCCAGCAGTTACTACGGGGCACAAGAGCAGTACTTC.

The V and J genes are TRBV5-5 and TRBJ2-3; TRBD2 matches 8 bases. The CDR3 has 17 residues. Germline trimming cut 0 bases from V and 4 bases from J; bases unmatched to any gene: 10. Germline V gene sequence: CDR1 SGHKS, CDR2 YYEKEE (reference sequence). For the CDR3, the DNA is TGTGCCAGCAGCTTGGTAGGGACTAACGGGGGGGCAGATACGCAGTATTTT. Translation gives CASSLVGTNGGADTQYF.

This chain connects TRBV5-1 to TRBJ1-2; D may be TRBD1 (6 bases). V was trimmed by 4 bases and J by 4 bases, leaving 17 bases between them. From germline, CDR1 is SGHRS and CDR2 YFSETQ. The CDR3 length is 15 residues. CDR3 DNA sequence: TGCGCCAGCAGCCCAGGAGGGGGGACCTCCTATGGCTACACCTTC. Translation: CASSPGGGTSYGYTF.

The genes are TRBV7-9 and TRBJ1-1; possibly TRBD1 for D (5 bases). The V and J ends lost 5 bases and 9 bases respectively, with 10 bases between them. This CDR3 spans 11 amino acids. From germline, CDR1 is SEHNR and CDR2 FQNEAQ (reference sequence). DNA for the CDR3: TGTGCCAGCAGCCCGGACATGAAAGCTTTCTTT. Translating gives CASSPDMKAFF. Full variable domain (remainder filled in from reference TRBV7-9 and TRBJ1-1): DTGVSQNPRHKITKRGQNVTFRCDPISEHNRLYWYRQTLGQGPEFLTYFQNEAQLEKSRLLSDRFSAERPKGSFSTLEIQRTEQGDSAMYLCASSPDMKAFFGQGTRLTVV.

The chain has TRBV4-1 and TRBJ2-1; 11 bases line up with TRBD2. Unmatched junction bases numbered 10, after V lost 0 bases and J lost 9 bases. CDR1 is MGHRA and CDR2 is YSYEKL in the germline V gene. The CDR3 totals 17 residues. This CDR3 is CASSQDRVAGGPSEQFF. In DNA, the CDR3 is TGCGCCAGCAGCCAAGATAGGGTAGCGGGGGGGCCTTCTGAGCAGTTCTTC.

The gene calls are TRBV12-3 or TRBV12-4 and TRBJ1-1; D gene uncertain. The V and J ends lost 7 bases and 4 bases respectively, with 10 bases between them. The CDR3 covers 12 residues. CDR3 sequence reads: CASNSETTEAFF. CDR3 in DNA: TGTGCCAGCAATTCCGAGACCACTGAAGCTTTCTTT.

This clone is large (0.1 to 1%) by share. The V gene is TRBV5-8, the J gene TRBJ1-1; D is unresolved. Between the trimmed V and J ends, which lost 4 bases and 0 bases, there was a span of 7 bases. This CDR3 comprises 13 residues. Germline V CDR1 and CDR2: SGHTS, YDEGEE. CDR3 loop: CASSAYLNTEAFF. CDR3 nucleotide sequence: TGTGCCAGCAGCGCTTACTTGAACACTGAAGCTTTCTTT.

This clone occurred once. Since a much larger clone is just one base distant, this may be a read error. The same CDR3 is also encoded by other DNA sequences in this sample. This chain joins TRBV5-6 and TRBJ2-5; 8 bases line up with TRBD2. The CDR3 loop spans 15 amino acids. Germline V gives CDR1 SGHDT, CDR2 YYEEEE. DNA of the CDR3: TGCGCCCGCAGCGTGGGGGCCGGGGGGGGAGAGACCCAGTACTTC. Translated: CARSVGAGGGETQYF.

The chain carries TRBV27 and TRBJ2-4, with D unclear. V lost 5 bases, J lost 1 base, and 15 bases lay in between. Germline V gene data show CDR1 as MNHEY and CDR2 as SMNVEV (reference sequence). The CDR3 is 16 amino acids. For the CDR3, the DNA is TGTGCCAGCAGTCCGTTGCGTTCCTTCGCCAAAAACATTCAGTACTTC. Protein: CASSPLRSFAKNIQYF.

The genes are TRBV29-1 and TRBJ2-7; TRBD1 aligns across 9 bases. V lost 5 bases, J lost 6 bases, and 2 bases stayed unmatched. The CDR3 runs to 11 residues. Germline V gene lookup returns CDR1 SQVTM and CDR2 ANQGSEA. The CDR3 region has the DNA TGCAGCGTTCGGGACAGGGCCGAGCAGTACTTC. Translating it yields CSVRDRAEQYF.

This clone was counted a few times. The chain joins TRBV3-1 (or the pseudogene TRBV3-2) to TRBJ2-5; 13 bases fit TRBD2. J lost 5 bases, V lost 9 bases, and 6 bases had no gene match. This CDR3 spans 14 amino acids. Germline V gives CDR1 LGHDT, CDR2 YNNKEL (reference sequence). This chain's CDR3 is CASTSGGERETQYF. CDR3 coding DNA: TGTGCCAGTACTAGCGGGGGGGAGAGGGAGACCCAGTACTTC.

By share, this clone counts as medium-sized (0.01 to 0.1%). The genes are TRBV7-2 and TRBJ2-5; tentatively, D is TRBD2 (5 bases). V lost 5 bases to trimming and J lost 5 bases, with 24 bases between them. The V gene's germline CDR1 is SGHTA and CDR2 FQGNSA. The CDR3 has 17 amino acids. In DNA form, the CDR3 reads TGTGCCAGCAGCGCCCTCGCCCTAGCCCACTTTAGGGAGACCCAGTACTTC. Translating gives CASSALALAHFRETQYF.

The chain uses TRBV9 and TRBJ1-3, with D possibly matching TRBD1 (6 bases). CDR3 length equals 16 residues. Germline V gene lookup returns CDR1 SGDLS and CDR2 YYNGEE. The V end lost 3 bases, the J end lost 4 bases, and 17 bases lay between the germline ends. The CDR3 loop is CASSGTGTLKGNTIYF. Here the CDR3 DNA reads TGTGCCAGCAGCGGCACCGGGACACTTAAAGGAAACACCATATATTTT.

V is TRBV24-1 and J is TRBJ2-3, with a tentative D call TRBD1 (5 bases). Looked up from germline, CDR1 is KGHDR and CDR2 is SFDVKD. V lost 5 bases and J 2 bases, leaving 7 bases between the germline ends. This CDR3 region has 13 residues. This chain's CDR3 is CATSAGLTDTQYF. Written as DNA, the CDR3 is TGTGCCACCAGTGCAGGGCTCACAGATACGCAGTATTTT.

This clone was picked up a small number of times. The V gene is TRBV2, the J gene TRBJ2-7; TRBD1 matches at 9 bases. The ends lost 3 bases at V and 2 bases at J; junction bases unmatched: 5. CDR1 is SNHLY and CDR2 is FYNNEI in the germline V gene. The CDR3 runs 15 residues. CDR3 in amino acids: CASSESDRGTYEQYF. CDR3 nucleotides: TGTGCCAGCAGTGAGTCTGACAGGGGGACCTACGAGCAGTACTTC.

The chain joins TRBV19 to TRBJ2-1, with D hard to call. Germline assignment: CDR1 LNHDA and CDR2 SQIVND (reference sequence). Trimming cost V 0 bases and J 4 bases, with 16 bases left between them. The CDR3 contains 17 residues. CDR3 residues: CASSIDHQGRWYNEQFF. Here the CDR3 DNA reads TGTGCCAGTAGTATAGATCATCAAGGGCGTTGGTACAATGAGCAGTTCTTC.

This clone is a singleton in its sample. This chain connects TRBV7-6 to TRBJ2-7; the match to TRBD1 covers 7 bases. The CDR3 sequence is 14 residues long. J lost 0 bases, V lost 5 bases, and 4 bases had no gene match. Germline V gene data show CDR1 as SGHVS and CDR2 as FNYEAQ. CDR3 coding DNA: TGTGCCAGCAGCCCGTGGACAGGCTCCTACGAGCAGTACTTC. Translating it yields CASSPWTGSYEQYF.

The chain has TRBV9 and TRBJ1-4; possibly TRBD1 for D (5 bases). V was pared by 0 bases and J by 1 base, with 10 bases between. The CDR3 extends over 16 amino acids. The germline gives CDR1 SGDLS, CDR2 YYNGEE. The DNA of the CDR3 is TGTGCCAGCAGCGTAGGGGGCGGGAGAACTAATGAAAAACTGTTTTTT. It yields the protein CASSVGGGRTNEKLFF.

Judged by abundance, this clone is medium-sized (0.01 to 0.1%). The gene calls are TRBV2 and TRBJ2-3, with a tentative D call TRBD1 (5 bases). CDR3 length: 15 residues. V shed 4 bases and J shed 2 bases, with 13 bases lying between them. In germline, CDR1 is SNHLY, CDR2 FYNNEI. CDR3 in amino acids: CASSGGTASTDTQYF. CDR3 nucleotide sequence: TGTGCCAGCAGTGGGGGCACAGCGTCCACAGATACGCAGTATTTT.

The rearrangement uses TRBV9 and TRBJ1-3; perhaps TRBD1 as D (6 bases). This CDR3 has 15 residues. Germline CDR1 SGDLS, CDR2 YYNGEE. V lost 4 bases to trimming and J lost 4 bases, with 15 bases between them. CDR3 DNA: TGTGCCAGCAGCCCCGGTCCCAGGGGAGGAAACACCATATATTTT. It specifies CASSPGPRGGNTIYF. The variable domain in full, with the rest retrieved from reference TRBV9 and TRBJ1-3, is DSGVTQTPKHLITATGQRVTLRCSPRSGDLSVYWYQQSLDQGLQFLIQYYNGEERAKGNILERFSAQQFPDLHSELNLSSLELGDSALYFCASSPGPRGGNTIYFGEGSWLTVV.

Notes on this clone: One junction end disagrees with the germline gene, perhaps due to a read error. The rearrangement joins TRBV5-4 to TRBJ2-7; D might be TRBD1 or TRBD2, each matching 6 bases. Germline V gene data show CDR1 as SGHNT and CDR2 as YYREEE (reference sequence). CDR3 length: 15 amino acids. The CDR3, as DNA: TGTACCAGCAGCTTGGAAGGCAGGGGCGGGAACGAGCAGTACTTC. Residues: CTSSLEGRGGNEQYF.

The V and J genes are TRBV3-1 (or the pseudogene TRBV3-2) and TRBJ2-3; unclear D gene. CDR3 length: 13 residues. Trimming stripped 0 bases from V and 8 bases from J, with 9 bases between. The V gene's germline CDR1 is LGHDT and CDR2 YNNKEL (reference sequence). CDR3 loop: CASSQEPGGTQYF. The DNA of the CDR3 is TGTGCCAGCAGCCAAGAGCCGGGCGGTACGCAGTATTTT.

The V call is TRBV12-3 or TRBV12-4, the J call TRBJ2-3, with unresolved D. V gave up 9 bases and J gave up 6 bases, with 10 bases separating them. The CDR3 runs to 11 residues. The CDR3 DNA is TGTGCCAGTTCGACTTGGGATACGCAGTATTTT. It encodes CASSTWDTQYF.

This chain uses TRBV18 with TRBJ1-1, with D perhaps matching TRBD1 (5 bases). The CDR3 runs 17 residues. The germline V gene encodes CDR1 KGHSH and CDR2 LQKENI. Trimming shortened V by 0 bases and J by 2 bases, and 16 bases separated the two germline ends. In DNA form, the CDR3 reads TGTGCCAGCTCACCACCTTCGGCAGGGTACCTTAACACTGAAGCTTTCTTT. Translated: CASSPPSAGYLNTEAFF.

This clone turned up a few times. The CDR3: CASSSGQGRRRLGQPQHF. CDR3 nucleotides: TGTGCCAGTAGTTCAGGACAGGGACGCCGGAGGCTCGGTCAGCCCCAGCATTTT. The genes are TRBV19 and TRBJ1-5, with TRBD1 matching 8 bases. In germline, CDR1 is LNHDA, CDR2 SQIVND (reference sequence). This CDR3 has 18 residues. Trimming at V came to 5 bases and at J to 6 bases, leaving 18 bases not matched to a gene.

The CDR3 DNA sequence: TGTGCCATCAGTGAGTCGGGGGGCGGATTGACCGGGGAGCTGTTTTTT. This gives the protein CAISESGGGLTGELFF. The chain combines TRBV10-3 with TRBJ2-2; D tentatively fits TRBD1 or TRBD2 (6 bases each). Germline V gene lookup returns CDR1 ENHRY and CDR2 SYGVKD. V was trimmed by 0 bases and J by 5 bases, leaving 13 bases between them. This CDR3 comprises 16 residues.

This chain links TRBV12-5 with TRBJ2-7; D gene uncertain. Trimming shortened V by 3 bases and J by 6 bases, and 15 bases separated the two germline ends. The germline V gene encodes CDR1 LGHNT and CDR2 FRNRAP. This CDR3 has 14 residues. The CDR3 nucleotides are TGTGCTAGTGGTTTACCCGGGCCGGTGGCCGAGCAGTACTTC. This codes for CASGLPGPVAEQYF.

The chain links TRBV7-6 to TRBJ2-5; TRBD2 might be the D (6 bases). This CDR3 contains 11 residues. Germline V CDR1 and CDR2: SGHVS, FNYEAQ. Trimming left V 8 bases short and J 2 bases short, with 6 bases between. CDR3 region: CASGLQETQYF. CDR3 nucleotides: TGTGCCAGCGGACTACAAGAGACCCAGTACTTC.